Presented here are 2 T cell receptor beta chains from one specimen sequenced in a study of blood T cell repertoires in COVID-19. Here immunoSEQ multiplex PCR was the method, and the copy in TCRdb shows in-frame clones only, minus some. The sample consists of tens of thousands of clones, 60% to 80% of them appearing once. Sequencing was performed on peripheral blood. The receptors stem from a woman between 70 and 85 years old with acute or convalescent COVID-19.

This chain links TRBV6-2 or TRBV6-3 with TRBJ2-5, with 11 bases fitting TRBD2. The germline CDR1 and CDR2 sequences are MNHEY and SVGEGT. V lost 0 bases and J lost 4; bases outside the gene matches: 4. This CDR3 is 16 amino acids long. CDR3: CASSYSLAGGLETQYF. CDR3 coding DNA: TGTGCCAGCAGTTACTCGTTAGCGGGAGGGCTAGAGACCCAGTACTTC.

The CDR3 bases are TGCGCCAGCAGAAGGGGAGACTCGAGTAGCGGGAGGGAGACCCAGTACTTC. Translated, it gives CASRRGDSSSGRETQYF. This chain joins TRBV5-1 and TRBJ2-5; TRBD2 matches 10 bases. This CDR3 has 17 amino acids. V trimming: 5 bases; J trimming: 5 bases; junction bases outside the gene matches: 15. The germline V gene has CDR1 SGHRS and CDR2 YFSETQ.